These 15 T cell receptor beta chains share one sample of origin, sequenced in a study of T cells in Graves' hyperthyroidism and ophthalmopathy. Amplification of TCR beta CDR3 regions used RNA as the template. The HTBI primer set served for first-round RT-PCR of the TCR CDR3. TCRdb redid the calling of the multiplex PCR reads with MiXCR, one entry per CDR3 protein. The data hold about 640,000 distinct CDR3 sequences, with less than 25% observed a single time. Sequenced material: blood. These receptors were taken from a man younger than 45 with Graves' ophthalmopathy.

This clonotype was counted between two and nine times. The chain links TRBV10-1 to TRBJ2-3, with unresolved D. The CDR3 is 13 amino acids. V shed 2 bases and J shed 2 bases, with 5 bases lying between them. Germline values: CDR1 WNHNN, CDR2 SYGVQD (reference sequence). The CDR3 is CASSEDLTDTQYF. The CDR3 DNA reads TGCGCCAGCAGTGAGGACCTCACAGATACGCAGTATTTT.

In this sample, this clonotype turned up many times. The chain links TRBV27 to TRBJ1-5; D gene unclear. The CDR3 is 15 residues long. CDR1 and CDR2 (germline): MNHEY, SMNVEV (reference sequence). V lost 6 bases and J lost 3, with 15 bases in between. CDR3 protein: CASRAGPDLNQPQHF. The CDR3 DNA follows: TGTGCCAGCAGAGCCGGACCAGACCTCAATCAGCCCCAGCATTTT.

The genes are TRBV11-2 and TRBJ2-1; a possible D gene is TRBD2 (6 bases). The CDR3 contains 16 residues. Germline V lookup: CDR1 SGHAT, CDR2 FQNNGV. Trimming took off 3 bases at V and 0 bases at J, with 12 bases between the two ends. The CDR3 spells CASSFPGRSSYNEQFF. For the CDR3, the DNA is TGTGCCAGCAGCTTCCCTGGGAGGTCCTCCTACAATGAGCAGTTCTTC.

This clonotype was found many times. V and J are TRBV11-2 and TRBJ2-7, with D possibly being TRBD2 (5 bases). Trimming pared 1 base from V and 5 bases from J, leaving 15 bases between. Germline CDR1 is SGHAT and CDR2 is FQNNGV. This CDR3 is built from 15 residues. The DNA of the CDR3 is TGTGCCAGCAGCTTAGTGGGCCTAACCGGGGACGAGCAGTACTTC. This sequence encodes CASSLVGLTGDEQYF. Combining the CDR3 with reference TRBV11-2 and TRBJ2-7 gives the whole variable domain EAGVAQSPRYKIIEKRQSVAFWCNPISGHATLYWYQQILGQGPKLLIQFQNNGVVDDSQLPKDRFSAERLKGVDSTLKIQPAKLEDSAVYLCASSLVGLTGDEQYFGPGTRLTVT.

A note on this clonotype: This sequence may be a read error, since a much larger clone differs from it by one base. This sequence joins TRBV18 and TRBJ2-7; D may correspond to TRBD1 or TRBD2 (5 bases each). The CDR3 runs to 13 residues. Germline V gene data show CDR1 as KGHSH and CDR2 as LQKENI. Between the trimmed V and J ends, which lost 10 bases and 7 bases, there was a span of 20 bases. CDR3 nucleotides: TGTGCCACCCAGGGAGTGGGAGTAGGAGAGCAGTACTTC. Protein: CATQGVGVGEQYF.

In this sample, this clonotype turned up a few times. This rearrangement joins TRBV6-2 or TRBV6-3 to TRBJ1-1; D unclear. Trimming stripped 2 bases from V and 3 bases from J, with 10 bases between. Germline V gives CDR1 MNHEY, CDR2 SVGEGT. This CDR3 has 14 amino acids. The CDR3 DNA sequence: TGTGCCAGCAGTTACAAGGGAGCGGACACTGAAGCTTTCTTT. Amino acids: CASSYKGADTEAFF.

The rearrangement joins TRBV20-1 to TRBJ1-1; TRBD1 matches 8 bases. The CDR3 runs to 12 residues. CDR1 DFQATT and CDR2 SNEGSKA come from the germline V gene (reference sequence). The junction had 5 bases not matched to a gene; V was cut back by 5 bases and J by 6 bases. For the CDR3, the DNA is TGCAGTGCTGGACAGGGAATCGCTGAAGCTTTCTTT. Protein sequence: CSAGQGIAEAFF.

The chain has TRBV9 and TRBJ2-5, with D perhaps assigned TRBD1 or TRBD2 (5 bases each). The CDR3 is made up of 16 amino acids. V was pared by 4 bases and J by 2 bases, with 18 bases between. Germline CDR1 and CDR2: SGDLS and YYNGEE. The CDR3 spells CASSPYPYEGQETQYF. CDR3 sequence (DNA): TGTGCCAGCAGCCCATACCCTTATGAGGGGCAAGAGACCCAGTACTTC.

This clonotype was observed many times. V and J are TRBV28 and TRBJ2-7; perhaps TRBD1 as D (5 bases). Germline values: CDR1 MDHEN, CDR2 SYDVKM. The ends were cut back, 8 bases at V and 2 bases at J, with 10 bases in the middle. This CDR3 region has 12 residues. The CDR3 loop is CASARQTYEQYF. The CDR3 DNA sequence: TGTGCCAGCGCCCGACAGACCTACGAGCAGTACTTC.

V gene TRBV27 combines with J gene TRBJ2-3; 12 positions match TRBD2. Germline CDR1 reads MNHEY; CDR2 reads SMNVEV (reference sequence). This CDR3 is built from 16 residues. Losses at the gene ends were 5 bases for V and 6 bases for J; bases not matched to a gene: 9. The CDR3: CASSPSRLAGVDTQYF. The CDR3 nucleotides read TGTGCCAGCAGTCCCAGCCGACTAGCGGGAGTGGATACGCAGTATTTT.

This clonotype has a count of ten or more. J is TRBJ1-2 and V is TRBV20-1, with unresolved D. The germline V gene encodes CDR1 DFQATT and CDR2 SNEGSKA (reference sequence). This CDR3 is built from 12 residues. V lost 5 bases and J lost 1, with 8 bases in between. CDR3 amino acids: CSARGDNYGYTF. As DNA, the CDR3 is TGCAGTGCTCGTGGAGATAACTATGGCTACACCTTC.

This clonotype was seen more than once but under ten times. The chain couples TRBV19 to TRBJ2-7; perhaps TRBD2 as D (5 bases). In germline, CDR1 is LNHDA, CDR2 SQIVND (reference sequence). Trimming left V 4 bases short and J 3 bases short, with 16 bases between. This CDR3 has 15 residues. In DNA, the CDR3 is TGTGCCAGTAGTACAGGCGGAGGATCGGGCTACGAGCAGTACTTC. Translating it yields CASSTGGGSGYEQYF.

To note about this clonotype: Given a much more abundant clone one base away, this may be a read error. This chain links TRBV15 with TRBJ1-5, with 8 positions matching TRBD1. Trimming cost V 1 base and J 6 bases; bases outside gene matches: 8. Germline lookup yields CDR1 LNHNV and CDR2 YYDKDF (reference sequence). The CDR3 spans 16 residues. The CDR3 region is CATSRGLQGDPQPQHF. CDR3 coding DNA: TGTGCCACCAGCAGAGGTTTACAGGGGGACCCTCAGCCCCAGCATTTT.

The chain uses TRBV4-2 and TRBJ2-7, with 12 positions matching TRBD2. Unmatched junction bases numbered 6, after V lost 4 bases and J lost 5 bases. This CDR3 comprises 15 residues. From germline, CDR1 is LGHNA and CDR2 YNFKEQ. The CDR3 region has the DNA TGTGCCAGCAGCCTGACTAGCGGGAGTTCCCACGAGCAGTACTTC. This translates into CASSLTSGSSHEQYF.

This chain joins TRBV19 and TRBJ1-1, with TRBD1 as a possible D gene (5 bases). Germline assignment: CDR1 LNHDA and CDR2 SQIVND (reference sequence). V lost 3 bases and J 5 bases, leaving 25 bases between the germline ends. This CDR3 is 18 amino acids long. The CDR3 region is CASSMVVGAGRGRTEAFF. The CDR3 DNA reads TGTGCCAGTAGTATGGTAGTTGGGGCAGGGAGAGGGAGGACTGAAGCTTTCTTT.